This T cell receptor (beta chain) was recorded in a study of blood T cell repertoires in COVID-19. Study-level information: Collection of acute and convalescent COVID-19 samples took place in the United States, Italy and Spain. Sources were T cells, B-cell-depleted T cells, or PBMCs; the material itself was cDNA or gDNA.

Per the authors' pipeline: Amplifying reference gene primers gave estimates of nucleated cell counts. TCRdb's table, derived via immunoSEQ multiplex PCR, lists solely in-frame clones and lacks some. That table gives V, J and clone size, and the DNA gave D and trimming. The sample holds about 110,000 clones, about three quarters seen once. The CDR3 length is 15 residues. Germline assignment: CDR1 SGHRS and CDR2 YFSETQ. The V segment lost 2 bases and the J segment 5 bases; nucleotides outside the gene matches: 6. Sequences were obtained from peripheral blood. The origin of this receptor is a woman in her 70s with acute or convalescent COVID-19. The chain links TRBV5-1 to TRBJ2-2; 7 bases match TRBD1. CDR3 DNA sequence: TGCGCCAGCAGCTTCGGAGACAGGGATACCGGGGAGCTGTTTTTT. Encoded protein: CASSFGDRDTGELFF.